These 2 T cell receptor beta chains were all obtained from the same sample, sequenced in a study of blood T cell repertoires in COVID-19. Assay used: immunoSEQ multiplex PCR; TCRdb lists only in-frame clones, some missing. Of 180,000 or so clones in the sample, roughly 80% were seen once. The material sequenced was PBMCs or T cells enriched from blood (not recorded which). These TCRs come from a woman in her fifties or sixties who had recovered from COVID-19.

The chain uses TRBV11-2 and TRBJ2-1; 11 bases align to TRBD2. The V and J ends lost 2 bases and 9 bases, in that order; junction bases with no gene match: 9. Germline assignment: CDR1 SGHAT and CDR2 FQNNGV. This CDR3 is built from 16 residues. The CDR3 spells CASSLQTSGMLAEQFF. The CDR3 DNA reads TGTGCCAGCAGCTTACAGACTAGCGGGATGCTTGCTGAGCAGTTCTTC.

The rearrangement links TRBV7-2 to TRBJ1-1, with 7 bases fitting TRBD1. This CDR3 spans 13 amino acids. With 2 bases clipped from V and 7 bases from J, the junction kept 4 bases outside the gene matches. Per germline, CDR1 SGHTA and CDR2 FQGNSA. The CDR3 region is CASSLQTGNEAFF. In nucleotides, the CDR3 is TGTGCCAGCAGCTTACAGACAGGGAATGAAGCTTTCTTT.